Ten or more counts support the clone carrying this TCR beta chain. Its antigen is as yet unknown. TCRdb reanalysed the 5' RACE reads using MiXCR and keeps one entry per CDR3 protein. The table lists 150,000 to 200,000 distinct CDR3 sequences, roughly 10% of them singletons, with under 35% in the top ten. The CDR3 has 15 amino acids. V lost 4 bases and J lost 0, with 12 bases in between. Germline loops: CDR1 LNHNV, CDR2 YYDKDF (reference sequence). This entry belongs to a study of CD8 T cells in ankylosing spondylitis. Points from the study as a whole: Clones linked to the disease showed a CD8+ phenotype. They occurred at relatively low frequencies in peripheral blood. The clones that were linked to disease were reported to be significantly enriched in matched synovial fluid samples from ankylosing spondylitis patients. Made up of several highly homologous variants, a TCR beta motif appeared characteristic of ankylosing spondylitis blood.

This rearrangement joins TRBV15 to TRBJ1-1, with D unclear. Sequencing was performed on blood, either unsorted or a sorted T cell fraction (not recorded which). This receptor was taken from a male donor with ankylosing spondylitis or in good health (not recorded which). CDR3 loop: CATSTFEDLNTEAFF. CDR3 DNA: TGTGCCACCAGCACCTTTGAGGATCTGAACACTGAAGCTTTCTTT. Variable domain in full (rest from reference TRBV15 and TRBJ1-1): DAMVIQNPRYQVTQFGKPVTLSCSQTLNHNVMYWYQQKSSQAPKLLFHYYDKDFNNEADTPDNFQSRRPNTSFCFLDIRSPGLGDTAMYLCATSTFEDLNTEAFFGQGTRLTVV.